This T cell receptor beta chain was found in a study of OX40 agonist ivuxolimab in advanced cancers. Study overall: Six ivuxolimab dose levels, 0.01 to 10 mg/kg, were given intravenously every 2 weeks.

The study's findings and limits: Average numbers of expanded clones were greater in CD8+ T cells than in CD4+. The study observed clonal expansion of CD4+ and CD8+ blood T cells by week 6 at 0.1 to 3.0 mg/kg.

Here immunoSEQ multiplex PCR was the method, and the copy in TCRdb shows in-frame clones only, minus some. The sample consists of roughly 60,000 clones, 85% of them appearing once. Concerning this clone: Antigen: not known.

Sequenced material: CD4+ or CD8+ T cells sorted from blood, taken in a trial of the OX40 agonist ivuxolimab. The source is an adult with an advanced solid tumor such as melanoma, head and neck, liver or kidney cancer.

In DNA form, the CDR3 reads TGTGCCAGCAGTCCCCGGACGAAAGCCTACGAGCAGTACTTC. It codes for CASSPRTKAYEQYF. The chain joins TRBV27 to TRBJ2-7; D is undetermined. Trimming removed 5 bases at V and 2 bases at J, with 13 bases between. The CDR3 covers 14 residues. Germline assignment: CDR1 MNHEY and CDR2 SMNVEV (reference sequence).